The source of this T cell receptor beta chain is a study of control samples from healthy donors and cancer patients. Measured with immunoSEQ multiplex PCR; TCRdb has only the in-frame clones, and not every one. The table has about 67,000 clones, about 87% seen once. Trimming took off 4 bases at V and 7 bases at J, with 19 bases between the two ends. Germline CDR1 MNHEY, CDR2 SMNVEV (reference sequence). The CDR3 runs 15 residues. This chain joins TRBV27 and TRBJ1-2; D ambiguous. The receptor's source is a woman in her forties or fifties with head and neck cancer. Sequencing used PBMCs. In DNA form, the CDR3 reads TGTGCCAGCAGTTCCCGCGTAGGGAGTCTCGCTGGCTACACCTTC. It encodes CASSSRVGSLAGYTF.